This T cell receptor beta chain appears in the sequencing data of a study of beta chain features in type 1 diabetes. Study-wide results and limits: Researchers report that Type 1 diabetes patients had moderately but significantly shorter TCRB CDR3s across all four CD4+ subsets. Within the patient group, naive, central memory and Treg TCRB repertoires appeared more similar to each other than within healthy donors.

With regard to this clone: Its target is not known.

The study reverse transcribed the entire isolated RNA, so it sequenced expressed TCRB transcripts. TCRdb keeps only in-frame clones here, not all; method: immunoSEQ multiplex PCR. The sample has almost 350,000 clones; 7% to 10% are singletons. This CDR3 is 13 amino acids long. CDR1 is MNHEY, CDR2 SMNVEV, per germline (reference sequence). Trimming stripped 4 bases from V and 4 bases from J, with 10 bases between. Sequenced material: central memory CD4+ T cells from blood. The sequence derives from a man younger than 40 with type 1 diabetes. The rearrangement joins TRBV27 to TRBJ2-5, with no clear D. CDR3 bases: TGTGCCAGCAGTTCCACTACCATAGAGACCCAGTACTTC. Translation: CASSSTTIETQYF.